This T cell receptor (delta chain) comes out of a study of Vδ1+ human thymocytes. General study points: In the thymus, TRG and TRD repertoires looked highly polyclonal with Gaussian CDR3 lengths. Despite high sort purity, roughly 21% of thymic T cell receptor delta sequences were Vdelta2. The authors advised highly purified populations and single-cell validation. TRG sequences recurred across donors, whereas TRD sequences stayed essentially private.

This clone was seen only a few times. Antigen unknown. The sorted cells were CD3+ Vdelta1+ Vdelta2- thymocytes from alphabeta-depleted thymus. RNA was extracted from the cells and then reverse transcribed. CDR3 amplicons came from multiplex PCR with pooled V-gene forward and constant-region reverse primers. TCRdb called clones anew from the multiplex PCR reads with CATT. The profile shows roughly 50,000 delta-chain clones, around a sixth of them singletons. J was trimmed by 0 bases and V by 0 bases; bases with no gene match: 12. This CDR3 comprises 20 residues. Germline V lookup: CDR1 TSWWSYY, CDR2 QGS.

The rearrangement joins TRDV1 to TRDJ1, with 11 bases aligning to TRDD3. This receptor was obtained from a boy less than two years old who had congenital heart surgery. Source material: Vdelta1+ gamma-delta thymocytes from the thymus. Indicated subset: FACS-sorted CD3+ TCRalphabeta- TCRVdelta1+ TCRVdelta2- thymocytes. CDR3: CALGELLDWGIYSYTDKLIF. DNA for the CDR3: TGTGCTCTTGGGGAACTCCTAGACTGGGGGATATACTCGTACACCGATAAACTCATCTTT.